The clone carrying this T cell receptor beta chain was observed a single time. This specimen comes from a study of PD-1 blockade in classical Hodgkin lymphoma. No patient escaped relapse after autologous stem cell transplantation, and brentuximab vedotin exposure varied. Magnetic depletion of unwanted cells isolated CD4+ T cells from thawed PBMCs. The data were produced by immunoSEQ multiplex PCR, yet TCRdb's version contains in-frame clones alone and is incomplete. The repertoire holds 6,000 to 6,500 clones, approximately 72% seen once, with around 4% in the top ten. CDR1 is LNHNV and CDR2 is YYDKDF in the germline V gene (reference sequence). This CDR3 is built from 12 residues. Trimming took 0 bases from V and 5 from J, leaving 4 bases between them.

Sample: CD4+ T cells from blood, taken at baseline. The chain joins TRBV15 to TRBJ1-2; D not resolved. The clonotype was recovered from a human donor with classical Hodgkin lymphoma. The CDR3 reads CATSRERYGYTF. The DNA for the CDR3 is TGTGCCACCAGCAGAGAGAGGTATGGCTACACCTTC.